Below are 3 T cell receptor beta chains sequenced from a single sample in a study of T cells after yellow fever vaccination. TCRdb recomputed calls from the 5' RACE reads with MiXCR, one row per CDR3 protein. The sample contains a few hundred thousand distinct CDR3 sequences, 10% to 15% of which appear only once. The specimen was CD4+ T cells sorted from PBMCs, collected 45 days after the yellow fever booster vaccination. The source is a young man who received the YFV17D yellow fever vaccine.

This clonotype was seen more than once but under ten times. The rearrangement links TRBV9 to TRBJ1-5, with D tentatively TRBD1 (5 bases). Between the trimmed V and J ends, which lost 4 bases and 1 base, there was a span of 21 bases. Per the germline V gene, CDR1 is SGDLS and CDR2 is YYNGEE. The CDR3 length is 18 residues. CDR3 sequence reads: CASSPNIEGRVSNQPQHF. In DNA, the CDR3 is TGTGCCAGCAGCCCCAATATTGAGGGGCGAGTGAGCAATCAGCCCCAGCATTTT.

The chain couples TRBV27 to TRBJ2-5; TRBD2 matches 10 bases. The germline CDR1 and CDR2 sequences are MNHEY and SMNVEV (reference sequence). The CDR3 runs 15 residues. Trimming took 6 bases from V and 4 from J; bases not matched to a gene: 8. The CDR3 DNA reads as TGTGCCAGCAGCTTGTCAGCGGGAGGGACAGAGACCCAGTACTTC. It is translated as CASSLSAGGTETQYF.

This clonotype was counted a single time. The chain joins TRBV7-2 to TRBJ1-2, with D hard to call. With 1 base removed from V and 3 bases from J, the gap between germline ends came to 12 bases. The V gene's germline CDR1 is SGHTA and CDR2 FQGNSA. This CDR3 comprises 15 residues. CDR3 DNA: TGTGCCAGCAGCTTAGGGGCCAAGGGTGACTATGGCTACACCTTC. Its translation is CASSLGAKGDYGYTF.